Presented here are 18 T cell receptor beta chains from one specimen sequenced in a study of T-cell memory formation after mild COVID-19. TCRdb re-derived calls from the 5' RACE reads in MiXCR, one entry per CDR3 protein. The sample records hundreds of thousands of distinct CDR3 sequences, around 27% being singletons. The sequenced sample was PBMCs or a T cell subset sorted from them (not recorded which). Receptors originate from an adult woman who had mild COVID-19 (a few samples of this study predate the infection). Cell type and time point are not known.

The rearrangement uses TRBV28 and TRBJ1-5; D is undetermined. V lost 0 bases, J lost 2 bases, and 5 bases lay in between. The CDR3 totals 14 residues. The germline V gene has CDR1 MDHEN and CDR2 SYDVKM. CDR3 in DNA: TGTGCCAGCAGTTTATGGGAAGGCAATCAGCCCCAGCATTTT. It yields the protein CASSLWEGNQPQHF. The variable domain in full, with the rest retrieved from reference TRBV28 and TRBJ1-5, is DVKVTQSSRYLVKRTGEKVFLECVQDMDHENMFWYRQDPGLGLRLIYFSYDVKMKEKGDIPEGYSVSREKKERFSLILESASTNQTSMYLCASSLWEGNQPQHFGDGTRLSIL.

The rearrangement uses TRBV6-2 or TRBV6-3 and TRBJ2-1; perhaps TRBD2 as D (5 bases). CDR3 size: 16 residues. V was shortened by 5 bases and J by 2 bases, with 16 bases between the two germline ends. The germline gives CDR1 MNHEY, CDR2 SVGEGT. The CDR3 region has the DNA TGTGCCAGCAGTCCTCCGGGGTACAGAACCTACAATGAGCAGTTCTTC. It translates to CASSPPGYRTYNEQFF.

The sample holds a few counts of this clonotype. The chain employs TRBV24-1 and TRBJ2-5; tentatively, D is TRBD1 (5 bases). CDR3 length: 15 amino acids. The V gene lost 5 bases and the J gene lost 1 base, with 13 bases spanning the gap. The V gene's germline CDR1 is KGHDR and CDR2 SFDVKD. In nucleotides, the CDR3 is TGTGCCACCAGTGTCCTTCAGGGCACCCAAGAGACCCAGTACTTC. Translating it yields CATSVLQGTQETQYF.

This clonotype came up many times. The gene calls are TRBV2 and TRBJ2-1; D is possibly TRBD2 (6 bases). Germline V gene lookup returns CDR1 SNHLY and CDR2 FYNNEI. V lost 1 base to trimming and J lost 7 bases, with 17 bases between them. The length of the CDR3 is 16 residues. CDR3 sequence: CASSEGVAGRRNEQFF. The DNA of the CDR3 is TGTGCCAGCAGTGAAGGGGTAGCCGGGAGAAGAAATGAGCAGTTCTTC.

The rearrangement uses TRBV28 and TRBJ1-5, with D maybe TRBD1 (5 bases). The CDR3 has 15 residues. The V gene's germline CDR1 is MDHEN and CDR2 SYDVKM. Trimming cost V 5 bases and J 2 bases, with 13 bases left between them. This CDR3 is CASSARGEGNQPQHF. The DNA for the CDR3 is TGTGCCAGCAGTGCCCGGGGGGAGGGCAATCAGCCCCAGCATTTT.

This clonotype was observed a few times. This chain connects TRBV11-3 to TRBJ2-1, with 11 bases that match TRBD2. Germline CDR1 is SGHNT and CDR2 is YENEEA. The CDR3 extends over 15 amino acids. Unmatched junction bases numbered 7, after V lost 5 bases and J lost 7 bases. DNA of the CDR3: TGTGCCAGCAGCCCCCGGGTAGCGGGAGGGAATGAGCAGTTCTTC. This translates into CASSPRVAGGNEQFF.

This clonotype was found a few times. The J gene is TRBJ2-2, the V gene TRBV7-8; D is unresolved. V lost 2 bases, J lost 3 bases, and 10 bases lay in between. The CDR3 totals 15 residues. Per germline, CDR1 SGHVS and CDR2 FQNEAQ. The CDR3 DNA sequence: TGTGCCAGCAGCTTATCTCGGGTGGACACCGGGGAGCTGTTTTTT. Amino acid sequence: CASSLSRVDTGELFF.

This clonotype was seen a handful of times. This chain uses TRBV6-5 with TRBJ1-1; 10 nucleotides align to TRBD1. V lost 9 bases, J lost 5 bases, and 9 bases stayed unmatched. The CDR3 consists of 14 residues. In germline, CDR1 is MNHEY, CDR2 SVGAGI. The CDR3 loop reads CASKPGQGFTEAFF. Written as DNA, the CDR3 is TGTGCCAGTAAACCGGGACAGGGGTTTACTGAAGCTTTCTTT.

The CDR3 DNA reads as TGTGCCACCAGCAGAACAGGGGAAGAGACCCAGTACTTC. Amino acid sequence: CATSRTGEETQYF. V usage is TRBV24-1 and J usage is TRBJ2-5, with TRBD1 matching over 7 bases. Germline assignment: CDR1 KGHDR and CDR2 SFDVKD. This CDR3 is built from 13 residues. Losses at the gene ends were 7 bases for V and 3 bases for J; bases not matched to a gene: 4.

This clonotype was seen more than once but under ten times. This sequence joins TRBV12-3 or TRBV12-4 and TRBJ2-1; maybe TRBD2 (5 bases). The length of the CDR3 is 13 residues. Trimming stripped 5 bases from V and 6 bases from J, with 11 bases between. Here the CDR3 reads CASSLTTSNEQFF. In DNA form, the CDR3 reads TGTGCCAGCAGTCTGACTACTAGCAATGAGCAGTTCTTC.

The rearrangement links TRBV3-1 to TRBJ2-7, with D perhaps being TRBD1 or TRBD2 (5 bases each). The CDR3 is 15 residues long. CDR1 and CDR2 from the germline V gene are LGHDT and YNNKEL (reference sequence). V lost 3 bases and J 3 bases, leaving 15 bases between the germline ends. In DNA form, the CDR3 reads TGTGCCAGCAGCCAGGCTCTCGGGGCGCGCTACGAGCAGTACTTC. Protein: CASSQALGARYEQYF.

This clonotype came up a few times. The chain couples TRBV7-3 to TRBJ2-1; D possibly corresponds to TRBD2 (5 bases). CDR3 length: 14 residues. V was clipped by 1 base and J by 4 bases, with 8 bases between them. Per germline, CDR1 SGHTA and CDR2 FQGTGA. The CDR3 protein is CASSLRGEYNEQFF. The CDR3 nucleotides are TGTGCCAGCAGCTTAAGGGGAGAGTACAATGAGCAGTTCTTC.

This chain connects TRBV28 to TRBJ2-3; D is uncertain. CDR1 is MDHEN and CDR2 is SYDVKM in the germline V gene. The CDR3 has 16 residues. Between the trimmed V and J ends, which lost 5 bases and 0 bases, there was a span of 15 bases. CDR3 in amino acids: CASSPSVITSTDTQYF. The CDR3 DNA sequence: TGTGCCAGCAGTCCGTCCGTTATCACTAGCACAGATACGCAGTATTTT.

This clonotype was seen more than once but under ten times. This rearrangement joins TRBV7-9 to TRBJ1-1; tentatively, D is TRBD1 (6 bases). Trimming cost V 4 bases and J 0 bases, with 9 bases left between them. From germline, CDR1 is SEHNR and CDR2 FQNEAQ (reference sequence). The CDR3 loop spans 14 amino acids. DNA for the CDR3: TGTGCCAGCAGCTGGGGACATGTGAACACTGAAGCTTTCTTT. Protein: CASSWGHVNTEAFF.

The V gene is TRBV29-1, the J gene TRBJ1-2; D is uncertain. The CDR3 runs 13 residues. The germline V gene has CDR1 SQVTM and CDR2 ANQGSEA. The V gene lost 6 bases and the J gene lost 6 bases, with 17 bases spanning the gap. CDR3 bases: TGCAGCGTCCTAGGACCGGTGGATAATGGCTACACCTTC. Translation: CSVLGPVDNGYTF. Complete variable domain (other parts from reference TRBV29-1 and TRBJ1-2): SAVISQKPSRDICQRGTSLTIQCQVDSQVTMMFWYRQQPGQSLTLIATANQGSEATYESGFVIDKFPISRPNLTFSTLTVSNMSPEDSSIYLCSVLGPVDNGYTFGSGTRLTVV.

This clonotype was detected only a few times. The J gene is TRBJ2-1, the V gene TRBV19, with 8 bases aligning to TRBD2. In germline, CDR1 is LNHDA, CDR2 SQIVND (reference sequence). After removal of 3 bases from V and 4 bases from J, the junction contained 8 bases not matched to a gene. The CDR3 extends over 16 amino acids. The CDR3 loop reads CASSITTSGSYNEQFF. The CDR3 bases are TGTGCCAGTAGTATCACTACTAGCGGTTCTTACAATGAGCAGTTCTTC.

This sequence joins TRBV3-1 and TRBJ2-5, with 8 bases identical to TRBD2. V was pared by 0 bases and J by 5 bases, with 2 bases of the junction left unmatched. The CDR3 spans 14 residues. In germline, CDR1 is LGHDT, CDR2 YNNKEL (reference sequence). The CDR3 region has the DNA TGTGCCAGCAGCCAAGAGTCTAGCGGGGAGACCCAGTACTTC. This gives the protein CASSQESSGETQYF.

The chain uses TRBV7-3 and TRBJ2-1, with 12 bases matching TRBD2. CDR1 is SGHTA and CDR2 is FQGTGA in the germline V gene. With V trimmed by 4 bases and J by 0 bases, 13 bases remained unmatched. The CDR3 is 20 amino acids. CDR3 nucleotides: TGTGCCAGCAGCTCACCACCGACTAGCGGGGGCTTCAGCTCCTACAATGAGCAGTTCTTC. Amino acid sequence: CASSSPPTSGGFSSYNEQFF.